The next 20 T cell receptor beta chains were all read from a single sample in a study of technical replicates of blood from several donors. Using immunoSEQ multiplex PCR, the repertoire was profiled, and TCRdb retains in-frame clones only, with some absent. The sample has around 85,000 clones, roughly 94% seen once. Sequencing used T cells isolated from PBMCs. These receptors were collected from a human donor in good health.

The chain carries TRBV6-4 and TRBJ1-2, with D possibly TRBD1 on 6 matching bases. Germline V gene data show CDR1 as MRHNA and CDR2 as SNTAGT. CDR3 size: 17 residues. The V end lost 5 bases, the J end lost 0 bases, and 19 bases lay between the germline ends. The CDR3 reads CASSLRSRDITNYGYTF. In DNA, the CDR3 is TGTGCCAGCAGTCTAAGGAGTAGGGACATTACTAACTATGGCTACACCTTC.

The V call is TRBV11-2, the J call TRBJ1-2, with unresolved D. The CDR3 runs 14 residues. The ends were cut back, 2 bases at V and 1 base at J, with 8 bases in the middle. Germline V lookup: CDR1 SGHAT, CDR2 FQNNGV. The CDR3 sequence is CASSLLASNYGYTF. In DNA, the CDR3 is TGTGCCAGCAGCTTACTAGCCAGTAACTATGGCTACACCTTC.

As DNA, the CDR3 is TGCAGCGTTGGGGGGGGCGCGTGGGAGCAGTTCTTC. This translates into CSVGGGAWEQFF. The chain employs TRBV29-1 and TRBJ2-1; TRBD2 might be the D (7 bases). This CDR3 has 12 amino acids. CDR1 is SQVTM, CDR2 ANQGSEA, per germline. V lost 4 bases to trimming and J lost 10 bases, with 14 bases between them.

The genes are TRBV5-1 and TRBJ1-1; a weak D match, TRBD1 (6 bases). This CDR3 spans 15 amino acids. Trimming removed 2 bases at V and 0 bases at J, with 11 bases between. Germline V lookup: CDR1 SGHRS, CDR2 YFSETQ. This chain's CDR3 is CASSLGQSMNTEAFF. The CDR3 nucleotides read TGCGCCAGCAGCTTAGGACAGTCCATGAACACTGAAGCTTTCTTT.

The chain combines TRBV27 with TRBJ1-1; TRBD1 matches at 9 bases. The V segment lost 6 bases and the J segment 8 bases; nucleotides outside the gene matches: 7. This CDR3 contains 13 residues. The germline V gene encodes CDR1 MNHEY and CDR2 SMNVEV (reference sequence). CDR3 DNA: TGTGCCAGCAGCCCGGGACAGGGTTCCGAAGCTTTCTTT. The encoded protein is CASSPGQGSEAFF.

The sample holds one count of this clone. The chain couples TRBV4-1 to TRBJ1-3; no firm D call. The CDR3 has 15 amino acids. Trimming shortened V by 8 bases and J by 0 bases, and 14 bases separated the two germline ends. The germline V gene has CDR1 MGHRA and CDR2 YSYEKL. CDR3 coding DNA: TGCGCCAGCGCGTCCCATCGGGGCTCTGGAAACACCATATATTTT. This sequence encodes CASASHRGSGNTIYF.

The chain is built from TRBV28 and TRBJ2-3; D perhaps matches TRBD2 (6 bases). Trimming left V 1 base short and J 2 bases short, with 7 bases between. From germline, CDR1 is MDHEN and CDR2 SYDVKM. The CDR3 sequence is 14 residues long. DNA for the CDR3: TGTGCCAGCAGTTTATTAGCGGACACAGATACGCAGTATTTT. Encoded protein: CASSLLADTDTQYF.

V is TRBV7-7 and J is TRBJ2-1; D unresolved. Germline V gives CDR1 SSHAT, CDR2 FNYEAQ (reference sequence). The CDR3 length is 13 residues. Trimming stripped 1 base from V and 10 bases from J, with 11 bases between. CDR3 region: CASSLVPFREQFF. Here the CDR3 DNA reads TGTGCCAGCAGCTTAGTACCCTTTCGGGAGCAGTTCTTC.

This sequence joins TRBV10-3 and TRBJ2-5, with TRBD2 identical over 13 bases. CDR1 and CDR2 (germline): ENHRY, SYGVKD. With 3 bases clipped from V and 5 bases from J, the junction kept 12 bases outside the gene matches. This CDR3 contains 18 residues. The CDR3 region is CAISDPPGLAGYGETQYF. Written as DNA, the CDR3 is TGTGCCATCAGTGACCCACCGGGACTAGCGGGGTACGGGGAGACCCAGTACTTC.

The chain employs TRBV19 and TRBJ2-1; 13 bases align to TRBD2. Per the germline V gene, CDR1 is LNHDA and CDR2 is SQIVND (reference sequence). Trimming at V came to 9 bases and at J to 7 bases, leaving 12 bases not matched to a gene. This CDR3 region has 16 residues. CDR3 DNA sequence: TGTGCCAGCACCAGCTCCTGGACTAGCGGGAGTAATGAGCAGTTCTTC. Protein: CASTSSWTSGSNEQFF.

The J gene is TRBJ2-2, the V gene TRBV19; TRBD2 agrees at 13 bases. V shed 3 bases and J 10 bases; nucleotides not matched to a gene: 5. Germline V gene lookup returns CDR1 LNHDA and CDR2 SQIVND (reference sequence). The CDR3 is 15 residues long. The CDR3 coding sequence is TGTGCCAGTAGTATCTGGACTAGCGGGAGCGTGGAGCTGTTTTTT. Translated, it gives CASSIWTSGSVELFF.

The chain carries TRBV18 and TRBJ1-1; tentatively, D is TRBD1 (5 bases). Germline CDR1 is KGHSH and CDR2 is LQKENI. Trimming took 3 bases from V and 1 from J, leaving 12 bases between them. CDR3 size: 15 residues. In DNA, the CDR3 is TGTGCCAGCTCACCGCTACAGGTCGAGAACACTGAAGCTTTCTTT. Its protein is CASSPLQVENTEAFF.

The rearrangement links TRBV5-1 to TRBJ2-7, with 7 nucleotides matching TRBD2. The germline gives CDR1 SGHRS, CDR2 YFSETQ. With V trimmed by 3 bases and J by 3 bases, 9 bases remained unmatched. The CDR3 totals 15 residues. The CDR3 region is CASSSAPGGSYEQYF. CDR3 nucleotide sequence: TGCGCCAGCAGCTCCGCCCCCGGGGGGAGCTACGAGCAGTACTTC.

The rearrangement links TRBV13 to TRBJ2-1, with 8 bases aligning to TRBD2. With 6 bases clipped from V and 2 bases from J, the junction kept 9 bases outside the gene matches. Germline assignment: CDR1 PRHDT and CDR2 FYEKMQ (reference sequence). The CDR3 totals 16 residues. CDR3 sequence reads: CASSRNRGGTYNEQFF. In DNA form, the CDR3 reads TGTGCCAGCAGTCGAAACCGGGGGGGGACCTACAATGAGCAGTTCTTC.

The chain recombines TRBV2 with TRBJ2-7, with a tentative D call TRBD1 (5 bases). V was cut by 2 bases and J by 3 bases, with 8 bases left in between. The CDR3 runs 13 residues. In germline, CDR1 is SNHLY, CDR2 FYNNEI. In nucleotides, the CDR3 is TGTGCCAGCAGTGAAACAGGAGACTACGAGCAGTACTTC. This codes for CASSETGDYEQYF. The full variable domain, completed using reference TRBV2 and TRBJ2-7, is EPEVTQTPSHQVTQMGQEVILRCVPISNHLYFYWYRQILGQKVEFLVSFYNNEISEKSEIFDDQFSVERPDGSNFTLKIRSTKLEDSAMYFCASSETGDYEQYFGPGTRLTVT.

V gene TRBV18 combines with J gene TRBJ2-7; D is uncertain. Germline CDR1 is KGHSH and CDR2 is LQKENI. V lost 0 bases and J 4 bases, leaving 7 bases between the germline ends. There are 13 residues in the CDR3. Here the CDR3 reads CASSPPNSYEQYF. The CDR3 DNA reads as TGTGCCAGCTCACCACCGAACAGTTACGAGCAGTACTTC.

The chain couples TRBV28 to TRBJ2-6; tentatively, D is TRBD1 (5 bases). The germline gives CDR1 MDHEN, CDR2 SYDVKM. The V and J ends lost 5 bases and 2 bases respectively, with 10 bases between them. This CDR3 has 15 residues. In nucleotides, the CDR3 is TGTGCCAGCAGTAGTACAGGAGCTGGGGCCAACGTCCTGACTTTC. Its translation is CASSSTGAGANVLTF.

This chain links TRBV10-3 with TRBJ2-5; possible D gene TRBD1, 6 bases. This CDR3 is built from 12 residues. Trimming stripped 10 bases from V and 5 bases from J, with 14 bases between. The germline gives CDR1 ENHRY, CDR2 SYGVKD. The CDR3 coding sequence is TGTGCCAGCCAACAGGGTTCCGAGACCCAGTACTTC. Translating it yields CASQQGSETQYF.

The gene calls are TRBV6-1 and TRBJ1-1, with 8 bases that match TRBD1. Germline CDR1 MNHNS, CDR2 SASEGT. Losses at the gene ends were 7 bases for V and 4 bases for J; bases not matched to a gene: 11. The CDR3 totals 15 residues. The CDR3 reads CASTKGAGGGTEAFF. As DNA, the CDR3 is TGTGCCAGCACCAAAGGCGCAGGGGGCGGCACTGAAGCTTTCTTT.

CDR3 loop: CATSAGTSNQPQHF. The DNA for the CDR3 is TGTGCCACCAGCGCCGGGACTTCGAATCAGCCCCAGCATTTT. The chain links TRBV15 to TRBJ1-5; possible D gene TRBD1, 5 bases. Trimming left V 5 bases short and J 4 bases short, with 12 bases between. This CDR3 has 14 amino acids. The V gene's germline CDR1 is LNHNV and CDR2 YYDKDF (reference sequence).